These 21 T cell receptor beta chains share one sample of origin, sequenced in a study of T cells in Graves' hyperthyroidism and ophthalmopathy. From RNA transcripts, TCR beta CDR3 regions were amplified. Carried out on the TCR CDR3, a first-round RT-PCR used the HTBI primer set. Each CDR3 protein gets one entry after TCRdb re-called the multiplex PCR reads with MiXCR. Of 600,000 to 750,000 distinct CDR3 sequences detected, roughly 17% appear once; the ten largest clones hold around 15%. The sequencing sample was made of blood. The receptors originated from a man aged 45 to 65 with Graves' hyperthyroidism.

This clonotype turned up a few times. This chain links TRBV30 with TRBJ2-7; D is perhaps TRBD1 (5 bases). The CDR3 is made up of 11 amino acids. Per the germline V gene, CDR1 is GTSNPN and CDR2 is SVGIG (reference sequence). V gave up 5 bases and J gave up 3 bases, with 8 bases separating them. The CDR3 DNA is TGTGCCTGGGCACAGGTCTACGAGCAGTACTTC. Its translation: CAWAQVYEQYF.

A few counts support this clonotype. V and J are TRBV19 and TRBJ2-5; D is undetermined. Germline V CDR1 and CDR2: LNHDA, SQIVND (reference sequence). The ends were cut back, 0 bases at V and 2 bases at J, with 10 bases in the middle. The CDR3 has 15 residues. For the CDR3, the DNA is TGTGCCAGTAGTATAGACCAGACCATGCAAGAGACCCAGTACTTC. This sequence encodes CASSIDQTMQETQYF.

This clonotype was recorded at least ten times. The genes are TRBV6-1 and TRBJ2-7; 7 bases are a match to TRBD2. The CDR3 length is 14 residues. Germline values: CDR1 MNHNS, CDR2 SASEGT. V lost 5 bases, J lost 2 bases, and 6 bases stayed unmatched. The CDR3 DNA sequence: TGTGCCAGCAGTCCCGGGGGGTTTGCCTACGAGCAGTACTTC. This codes for CASSPGGFAYEQYF.

The chain couples TRBV3-1 to TRBJ1-4; weak D call: TRBD1 (5 bases). Trimming cost V 0 bases and J 8 bases, with 16 bases left between them. Germline CDR1 LGHDT, CDR2 YNNKEL (reference sequence). The length of the CDR3 is 16 residues. CDR3 region: CASSQESDAGREKLFF. DNA of the CDR3: TGTGCCAGCAGCCAAGAAAGTGACGCAGGGAGGGAAAAACTGTTTTTT.

Note on this clonotype: The conserved phenylalanine or tryptophan is not found at the CDR3 terminus, so this likely reflects a read error. The chain employs TRBV5-1 and TRBJ2-3; a possible D gene is TRBD2 (6 bases). This CDR3 region has 15 residues. V gave up 2 bases and J gave up 0 bases, with 10 bases separating them. CDR1 is SGHRS and CDR2 is YFSETQ in the germline V gene. DNA of the CDR3: TGCGCCAGCAGCTTTTTAGCGGCTAGCACAGATACGCAGTATTAT. Encoded protein: CASSFLAASTDTQYY.

This clonotype was seen repeatedly, ten times or more. The chain couples TRBV30 to TRBJ2-1; D ambiguous. Germline V lookup: CDR1 GTSNPN, CDR2 SVGIG (reference sequence). V lost 2 bases to trimming and J lost 4 bases, with 15 bases between them. The length of the CDR3 is 15 residues. DNA of the CDR3: TGTGCCTGGAGTCTAACGTCCCAAGGGTACAATGAGCAGTTCTTC. Protein sequence: CAWSLTSQGYNEQFF.

This clonotype was detected once. The chain uses TRBV18 and TRBJ2-2; D gene ambiguous. V was cut by 3 bases and J by 6 bases, with 11 bases left in between. CDR3 length: 14 residues. Germline CDR1 KGHSH, CDR2 LQKENI. CDR3 sequence reads: CASSPPGRSGELFF. Here the CDR3 DNA reads TGTGCCAGCTCACCCCCCGGGCGGTCCGGGGAGCTGTTTTTT.

The rearrangement joins TRBV12-3 or TRBV12-4 to TRBJ2-7; TRBD2 agrees at 10 bases. V shed 6 bases and J 7 bases; nucleotides not matched to a gene: 9. CDR3 length: 14 amino acids. DNA of the CDR3: TGTGCCAGCAGCCATCCGGGACTAGCGCAAGAGCAGTACTTC. This encodes CASSHPGLAQEQYF.

This clonotype was recorded many times. This chain links TRBV5-1 with TRBJ1-1, with TRBD1 matching 9 bases. The CDR3 length is 15 residues. The junction had 6 bases not matched to a gene; V was cut back by 0 bases and J by 6 bases. Germline loops: CDR1 SGHRS, CDR2 YFSETQ. The CDR3 here is CASSLGTGERAEAFF. The CDR3 region has the DNA TGCGCCAGCAGCTTGGGGACAGGGGAGAGAGCTGAAGCTTTCTTT.

This chain joins TRBV12-3 or TRBV12-4 and TRBJ1-3; possible D gene TRBD1, 5 bases. The CDR3 consists of 14 residues. The V end lost 7 bases, the J end lost 1 base, and 11 bases lay between the germline ends. The CDR3 DNA follows: TGTGCCAGCAACGTGGGGCTTTCTGGAAACACCATATATTTT. Translation gives CASNVGLSGNTIYF.

V and J are TRBV29-1 and TRBJ2-1; 9 bases agree with TRBD2. The CDR3 length is 13 residues. Germline-derived CDR1 and CDR2 are SQVTM and ANQGSEA. J was trimmed by 9 bases and V by 6 bases; bases with no gene match: 9. The CDR3 sequence is CSVDLAGLGEQFF. In nucleotides, the CDR3 is TGCAGCGTCGACCTAGCGGGATTGGGTGAGCAGTTCTTC.

In this sample, this clonotype turned up a few times. The V gene is TRBV28, the J gene TRBJ1-1; TRBD1 agrees at 7 bases. The germline gives CDR1 MDHEN, CDR2 SYDVKM. This CDR3 has 14 residues. J lost 1 base, V lost 6 bases, and 5 bases had no gene match. The DNA of the CDR3 is TGTGCCAGCAGATCTGGGGACAGGAACACTGAAGCTTTCTTT. Translation: CASRSGDRNTEAFF.

In this sample, this clonotype turned up a few times. The chain recombines TRBV6-1 with TRBJ2-7; possibly TRBD1 for D (6 bases). The germline V gene has CDR1 MNHNS and CDR2 SASEGT. Between the trimmed V and J ends, which lost 8 bases and 0 bases, there was a span of 14 bases. The CDR3 has 14 residues. Written as DNA, the CDR3 is TGTGCCAGCGGTTCGGGGACACCCTCCTACGAGCAGTACTTC. Translated, it gives CASGSGTPSYEQYF.

This clonotype was observed at least ten times. V usage is TRBV28 and J usage is TRBJ1-4; possible D gene TRBD1, 6 bases. This CDR3 region has 14 residues. Germline V lookup: CDR1 MDHEN, CDR2 SYDVKM. The V end was cut by 2 bases, the J end by 3 bases, with 7 bases between. This CDR3 is CASSLGQPNEKLFF. DNA of the CDR3: TGTGCCAGCAGTTTAGGACAGCCTAATGAAAAACTGTTTTTT.

This clonotype occurred many times. The V call is TRBV28, the J call TRBJ2-7; 11 bases are shared with TRBD2. Germline V gene data show CDR1 as MDHEN and CDR2 as SYDVKM. The CDR3 consists of 15 residues. Trimming took 6 bases from V and 2 from J; bases not matched to a gene: 6. The CDR3 region is CASSELAGETYEQYF. CDR3 in DNA: TGTGCCAGCAGCGAACTAGCGGGAGAAACCTACGAGCAGTACTTC.

This clonotype has a handful of counts. The rearrangement joins TRBV29-1 to TRBJ2-6, with 7 bases aligning to TRBD2. CDR3 size: 14 residues. With V trimmed by 4 bases and J by 4 bases, 4 bases remained unmatched. Looked up from germline, CDR1 is SQVTM and CDR2 is ANQGSEA. CDR3 protein: CSVAGGAGANVLTF. The CDR3 nucleotides read TGCAGCGTTGCGGGGGGAGCCGGGGCCAACGTCCTGACTTTC.

In its sample, this clonotype was seen many times. The chain uses TRBV6-1 and TRBJ1-5; tentatively, D is TRBD1 (5 bases). Germline values: CDR1 MNHNS, CDR2 SASEGT. The CDR3 runs to 14 residues. V was pared by 5 bases and J by 2 bases, with 10 bases between. CDR3: CASSRGAGNQPQHF. CDR3 nucleotides: TGTGCCAGCAGTCGAGGGGCGGGCAATCAGCCCCAGCATTTT.

This clonotype has more than one count but fewer than ten. The rearrangement joins TRBV27 to TRBJ1-5, with TRBD1 matching 7 bases. The CDR3 spans 14 residues. V shed 6 bases, J shed 3 bases, and the junction held 5 bases outside the gene matches. The V gene's germline CDR1 is MNHEY and CDR2 SMNVEV (reference sequence). CDR3 sequence: CASSQDRDNQPQHF. CDR3 bases: TGTGCCAGCAGCCAAGACAGGGACAATCAGCCCCAGCATTTT.

V gene TRBV5-1 combines with J gene TRBJ2-2; unclear D gene. The V end lost 6 bases, the J end lost 5 bases, and 14 bases lay between the germline ends. The CDR3 sequence is 14 residues long. Germline V gives CDR1 SGHRS, CDR2 YFSETQ. DNA of the CDR3: TGCGCCAGCACCCTGTGGGGTGGGACCGGGGAGCTGTTTTTT. This translates into CASTLWGGTGELFF. Based on the CDR3 plus reference TRBV5-1 and TRBJ2-2, the full variable domain is KAGVTQTPRYLIKTRGQQVTLSCSPISGHRSVSWYQQTPGQGLQFLFEYFSETQRNKGNFPGRFSGRQFSNSRSEMNVSTLELGDSALYLCASTLWGGTGELFFGEGSRLTVL.

This chain links TRBV5-8 with TRBJ2-7; TRBD2 matches at 10 bases. The germline V gene encodes CDR1 SGHTS and CDR2 YDEGEE. This CDR3 region has 19 residues. V lost 6 bases to trimming and J lost 4 bases; unmatched junction nucleotides: 22. The CDR3 sequence: CASTPGGSSGSIGLYEQYF. The CDR3 region has the DNA TGTGCCAGCACCCCGGGGGGGTCTAGCGGGAGTATCGGGCTATACGAGCAGTACTTC.

Turning to this clonotype: The junction departs from the called germline gene at one end, perhaps through a read error. V gene TRBV10-1 combines with J gene TRBJ2-1, with D possibly TRBD1 on 6 matching bases. The germline V gene has CDR1 WNHNN and CDR2 SYGVQD (reference sequence). The CDR3 runs to 14 residues. The CDR3 protein is CTSSSRGAYNEQFF. The CDR3 DNA sequence: TGCACCAGCAGCAGCAGGGGTGCCTACAATGAGCAGTTCTTC.